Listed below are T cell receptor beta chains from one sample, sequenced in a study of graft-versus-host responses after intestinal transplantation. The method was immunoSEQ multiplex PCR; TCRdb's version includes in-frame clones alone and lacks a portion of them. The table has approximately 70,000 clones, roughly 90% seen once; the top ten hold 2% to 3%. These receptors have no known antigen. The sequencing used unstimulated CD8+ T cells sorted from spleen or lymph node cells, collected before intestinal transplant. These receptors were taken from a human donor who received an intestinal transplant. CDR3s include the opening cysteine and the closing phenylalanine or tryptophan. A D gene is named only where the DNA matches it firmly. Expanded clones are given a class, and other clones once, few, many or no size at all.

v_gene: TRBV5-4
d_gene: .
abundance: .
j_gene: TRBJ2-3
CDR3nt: TGTGCCAGCAGCGGACTTAGCGGTACCAGCACAGATACGCAGTATTTT
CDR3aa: CASSGLSGTSTDTQYF

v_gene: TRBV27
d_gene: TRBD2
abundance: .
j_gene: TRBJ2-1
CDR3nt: TGTGCCAGCAGTTCCACTAGCGAGGTTTACAATGAGCAGTTCTTC
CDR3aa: CASSSTSEVYNEQFF

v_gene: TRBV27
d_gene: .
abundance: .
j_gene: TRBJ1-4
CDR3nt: TGTGCCAGCAACCGGGTGTACTCAACTAATGAAAAACTGTTTTTT
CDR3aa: CASNRVYSTNEKLFF

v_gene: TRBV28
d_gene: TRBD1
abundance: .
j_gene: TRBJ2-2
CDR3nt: TGTGCCAGCAGTTTATGGGAGGGACAGGGTAGGACCGGGGAGCTGTTTTTT
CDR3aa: CASSLWEGQGRTGELFF

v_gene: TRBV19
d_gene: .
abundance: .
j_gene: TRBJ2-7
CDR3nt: TGTCGGGGGGCTCCCTACGAGCAGTACTTC
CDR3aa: CRGAPYEQYF

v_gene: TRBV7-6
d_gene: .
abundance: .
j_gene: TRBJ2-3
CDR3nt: TGTGCCAGCAGCTCTGCGGACAGACCCACAGATACGCAGTATTTT
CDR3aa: CASSSADRPTDTQYF

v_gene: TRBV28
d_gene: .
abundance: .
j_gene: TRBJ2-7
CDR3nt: TGTGCCAGCAGGTATTCCTCTGGGGGGTCCTACGAGCAGTACTTC
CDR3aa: CASRYSSGGSYEQYF

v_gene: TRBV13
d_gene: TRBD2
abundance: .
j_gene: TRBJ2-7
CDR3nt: TGTGCCAGCAGCTTAGGCCTCGGGGGGGGCCTCTCCTACGAGCAGTACTTC
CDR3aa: CASSLGLGGGLSYEQYF

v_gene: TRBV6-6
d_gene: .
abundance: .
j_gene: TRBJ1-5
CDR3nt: TGTGCCAGCATTCCTGCGTATAGCAATCAGCCCCAGCATTTT
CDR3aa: CASIPAYSNQPQHF

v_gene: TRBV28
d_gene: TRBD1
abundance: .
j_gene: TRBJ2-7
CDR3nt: TGTGCCAGCAGTCCTCTCTCCCTAACAGGGGGCTCCTACGAGCAGTACTTC
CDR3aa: CASSPLSLTGGSYEQYF

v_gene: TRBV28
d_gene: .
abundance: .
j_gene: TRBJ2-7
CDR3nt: TGTGCCAGCAGTTTAGGTACAGGACATTACGAGCAGTACTTC
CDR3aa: CASSLGTGHYEQYF

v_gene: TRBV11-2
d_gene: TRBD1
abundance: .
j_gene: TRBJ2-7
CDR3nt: TGTGCCAGCAGCTTAGGCGGGACAGGGTTCTACGAGCAGTACTTC
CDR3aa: CASSLGGTGFYEQYF

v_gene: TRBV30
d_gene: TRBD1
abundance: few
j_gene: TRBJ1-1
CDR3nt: TGTGCCTTACGGACAGGGTATTACACTGAAGCTTTCTTT
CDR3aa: CALRTGYYTEAFF

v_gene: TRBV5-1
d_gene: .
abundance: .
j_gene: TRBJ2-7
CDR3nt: TGCGCCAGCAGCTTGGGCGGGGCAGAACGATACGAGCAGTACTTC
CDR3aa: CASSLGGAERYEQYF

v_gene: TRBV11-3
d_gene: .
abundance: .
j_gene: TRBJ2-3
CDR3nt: TGTGCCAGCAGCCCACACACAGATACGCAGTATTTT
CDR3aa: CASSPHTDTQYF

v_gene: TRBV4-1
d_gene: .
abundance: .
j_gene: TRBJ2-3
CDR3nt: TGCGCCAGCACCTCCCTGAGAGGAGATACGCAGTATTTT
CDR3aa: CASTSLRGDTQYF

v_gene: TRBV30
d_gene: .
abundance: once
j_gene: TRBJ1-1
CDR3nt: TGTGCCTGGAGCGACTCTCGCGCGTCAGCCACGAACACTGAAGCTTTCTTT
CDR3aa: CAWSDSRASATNTEAFF

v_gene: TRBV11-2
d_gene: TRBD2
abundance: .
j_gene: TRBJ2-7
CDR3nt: TGTGCCAGCAGCTCCCCGACTAGCGGGAGGGCCCAGAACGAGCAGTACTTC
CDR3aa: CASSSPTSGRAQNEQYF

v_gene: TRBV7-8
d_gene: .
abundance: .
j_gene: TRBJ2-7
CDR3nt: TGTGCCAGCAGCTTAGCGACGGGGTCCTCCTACGAGCAGTACTTC
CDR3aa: CASSLATGSSYEQYF

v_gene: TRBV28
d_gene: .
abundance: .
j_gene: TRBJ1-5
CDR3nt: TGTGCCAGCAGTTTGTGGGCCAATCAGCCCCAGCATTTT
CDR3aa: CASSLWANQPQHF

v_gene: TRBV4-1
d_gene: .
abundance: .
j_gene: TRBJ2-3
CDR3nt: TGCGCCAGCAGCCAAGAATACGGGGGCACAGATACGCAGTATTTT
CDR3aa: CASSQEYGGTDTQYF

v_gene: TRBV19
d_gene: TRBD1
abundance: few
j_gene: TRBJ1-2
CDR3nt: TGTGCCAGTAGAGGGACAGTATTTAACTATGGCTACACCTTC
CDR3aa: CASRGTVFNYGYTF

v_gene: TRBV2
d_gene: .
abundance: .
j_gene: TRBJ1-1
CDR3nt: TGTGCCAGCAAAGGTACAGCAAACACTGAAGCTTTCTTT
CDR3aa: CASKGTANTEAFF

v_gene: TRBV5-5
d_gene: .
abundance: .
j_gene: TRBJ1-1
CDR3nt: TGTGCCAGCAGCCGTGTCACAGGGGAAGCTTTCTTT
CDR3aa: CASSRVTGEAFF

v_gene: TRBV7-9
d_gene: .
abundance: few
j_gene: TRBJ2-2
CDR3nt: TGTGCCAGCAGCCCCGTTCAGGGGACCGGGGAGCTGTTTTTT
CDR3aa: CASSPVQGTGELFF

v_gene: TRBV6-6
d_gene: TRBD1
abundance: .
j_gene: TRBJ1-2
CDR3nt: TGTGCCAGCTCCGACCGGGACAGGGGGCTTTATGGCTACACCTTC
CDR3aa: CASSDRDRGLYGYTF

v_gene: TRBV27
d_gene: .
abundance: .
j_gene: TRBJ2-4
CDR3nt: TGTGCCAGCAGCCCTCAGGCTGGACTCAAAAACATTCAGTACTTC
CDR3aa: CASSPQAGLKNIQYF

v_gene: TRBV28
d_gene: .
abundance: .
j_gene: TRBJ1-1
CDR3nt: TGTGCCAGCAGTTTATTGAGGAACACTGAAGCTTTCTTT
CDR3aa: CASSLLRNTEAFF

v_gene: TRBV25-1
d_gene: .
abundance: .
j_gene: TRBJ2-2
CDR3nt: TGTGCCAGCAGTGAATCTCCAGGGAGGGAGCTGTTTTTT
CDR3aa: CASSESPGRELFF

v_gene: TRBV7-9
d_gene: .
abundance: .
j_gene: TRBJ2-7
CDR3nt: TGTGCCAGCAGCCGATTTTCAGGGTCTCGCGACGAGCAGTACTTC
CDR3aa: CASSRFSGSRDEQYF

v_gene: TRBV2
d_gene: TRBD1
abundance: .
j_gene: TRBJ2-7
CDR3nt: TGTGCCAGCAGCCCACAGGGGAATGAAAACGAGCAGTACTTC
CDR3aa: CASSPQGNENEQYF

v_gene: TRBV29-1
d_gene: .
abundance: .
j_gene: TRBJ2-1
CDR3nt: TGCAGCGTTGAAGGTCTGGAGGGCCGATATAGAGAGCAGTTCTTC
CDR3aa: CSVEGLEGRYREQFF

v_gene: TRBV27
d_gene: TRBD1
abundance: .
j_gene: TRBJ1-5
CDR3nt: TGTGCCAGCAGTCCCGACAGGGGGAGCAATCAGCCCCAGCATTTT
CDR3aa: CASSPDRGSNQPQHF

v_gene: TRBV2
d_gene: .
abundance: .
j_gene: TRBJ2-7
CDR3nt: TGTGCCAGCGTGGGTTGGTTGAGGACTTGGGGTTTCGGGGCCTACGAGCAGTACTTC
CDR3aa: CASVGWLRTWGFGAYEQYF

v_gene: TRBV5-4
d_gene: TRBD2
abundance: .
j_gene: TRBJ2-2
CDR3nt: TGTGCCAGCAGCTGGGGGACTAGCGGGGGGACCGGGGAGCTGTTTTTT
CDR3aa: CASSWGTSGGTGELFF

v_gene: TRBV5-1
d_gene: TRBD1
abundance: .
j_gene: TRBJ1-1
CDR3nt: TGCGCCAGCAGCACCGACAGGGAATACACTGAAGCTTTCTTT
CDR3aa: CASSTDREYTEAFF